This T cell receptor beta chain was identified during a study of beta chain features in type 1 diabetes. Study-wide results and limits: Comparison showed that naive, central memory and Treg TCRB repertoires appeared more similar among patients than among healthy donors. High TCR expression in some cells could lead to their over-representation in cDNA sequencing. For type 1 diabetes patients, VDJ junctions showed fewer insertions and more deletions. A moderate, significant TCRB CDR3 shortening appeared in type 1 diabetes across four CD4+ subsets.

This clone has just a few counts. Its target is not known. Every donor provided one heparinised blood draw, which averaged about 110 mL. Expressed TCRB transcripts were sequenced after all isolated RNA was converted to cDNA. TCRdb keeps only in-frame clones here, not all; method: immunoSEQ multiplex PCR. The sample consists of 300,000 or so clones, around 9.3% of them appearing once. The receptor was derived from a man between 25 and 39 years old with type 1 diabetes. The sample comprised central memory CD4+ T cells from blood.

The CDR3 bases are TGCAGCGTTGCGAAGGGAAACTATGGCTACACCTTC. Residues: CSVAKGNYGYTF. The V call is TRBV29-1, the J call TRBJ1-2; no clear D gene. Germline lookup yields CDR1 SQVTM and CDR2 ANQGSEA. Trimming stripped 4 bases from V and 2 bases from J, with 8 bases between. This CDR3 region has 12 residues. Combining the CDR3 with reference TRBV29-1 and TRBJ1-2 gives the whole variable domain SAVISQKPSRDICQRGTSLTIQCQVDSQVTMMFWYRQQPGQSLTLIATANQGSEATYESGFVIDKFPISRPNLTFSTLTVSNMSPEDSSIYLCSVAKGNYGYTFGSGTRLTVV.